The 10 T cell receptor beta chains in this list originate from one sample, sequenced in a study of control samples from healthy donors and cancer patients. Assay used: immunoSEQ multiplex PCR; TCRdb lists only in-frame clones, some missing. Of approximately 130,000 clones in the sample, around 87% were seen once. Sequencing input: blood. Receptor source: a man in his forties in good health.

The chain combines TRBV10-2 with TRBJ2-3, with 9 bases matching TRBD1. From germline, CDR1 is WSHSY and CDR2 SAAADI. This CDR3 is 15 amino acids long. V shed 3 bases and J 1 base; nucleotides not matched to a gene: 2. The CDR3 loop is CASSDWTGGTDTQYF. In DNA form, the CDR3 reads TGCGCCAGCAGTGATTGGACAGGGGGCACAGATACGCAGTATTTT.

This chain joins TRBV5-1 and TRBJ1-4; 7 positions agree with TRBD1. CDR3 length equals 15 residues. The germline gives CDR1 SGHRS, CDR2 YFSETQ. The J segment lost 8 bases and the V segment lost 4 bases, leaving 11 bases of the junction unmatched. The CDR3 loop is CASSVTEGGREKLFF. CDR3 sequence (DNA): TGCGCCAGCAGCGTGACTGAAGGGGGCCGGGAAAAACTGTTTTTT.

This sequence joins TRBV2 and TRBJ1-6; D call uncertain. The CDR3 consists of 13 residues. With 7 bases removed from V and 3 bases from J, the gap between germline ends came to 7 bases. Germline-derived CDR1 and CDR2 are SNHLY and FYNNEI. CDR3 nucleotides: TGTGCCAGCACTATTGGCTATAATTCACCCCTCCACTTT. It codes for CASTIGYNSPLHF.

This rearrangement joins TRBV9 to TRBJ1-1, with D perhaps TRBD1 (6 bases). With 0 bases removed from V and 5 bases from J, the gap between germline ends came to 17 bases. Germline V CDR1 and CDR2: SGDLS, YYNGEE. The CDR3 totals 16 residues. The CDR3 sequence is CASSVATTGRRTEAFF. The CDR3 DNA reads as TGTGCCAGCAGCGTAGCTACTACAGGGAGACGGACTGAAGCTTTCTTT.

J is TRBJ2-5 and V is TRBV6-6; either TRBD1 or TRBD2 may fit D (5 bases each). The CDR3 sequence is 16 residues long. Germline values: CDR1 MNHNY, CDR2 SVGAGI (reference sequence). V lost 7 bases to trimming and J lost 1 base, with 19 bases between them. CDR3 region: CASTWRGETLQETQYF. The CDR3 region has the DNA TGTGCCAGCACCTGGAGAGGGGAAACTCTCCAAGAGACCCAGTACTTC.

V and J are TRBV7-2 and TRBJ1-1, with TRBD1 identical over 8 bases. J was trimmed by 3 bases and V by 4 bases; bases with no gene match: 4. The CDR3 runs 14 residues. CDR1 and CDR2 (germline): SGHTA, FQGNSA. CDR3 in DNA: TGTGCCAGCAGCTCCTCCAGGGGGCACACTGAAGCTTTCTTT. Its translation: CASSSSRGHTEAFF.

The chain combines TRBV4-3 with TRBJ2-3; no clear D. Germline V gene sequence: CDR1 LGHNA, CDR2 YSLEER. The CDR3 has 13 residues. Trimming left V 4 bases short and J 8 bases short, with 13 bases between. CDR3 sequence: CASSPADRSTQYF. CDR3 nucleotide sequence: TGCGCCAGCAGCCCCGCGGACCGAAGTACGCAGTATTTT.

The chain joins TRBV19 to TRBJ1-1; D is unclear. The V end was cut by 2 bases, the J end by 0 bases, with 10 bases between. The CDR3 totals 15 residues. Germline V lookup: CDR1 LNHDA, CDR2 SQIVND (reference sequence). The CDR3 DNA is TGTGCCAGTAGTATATTAAACAGACTGAACACTGAAGCTTTCTTT. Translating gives CASSILNRLNTEAFF.

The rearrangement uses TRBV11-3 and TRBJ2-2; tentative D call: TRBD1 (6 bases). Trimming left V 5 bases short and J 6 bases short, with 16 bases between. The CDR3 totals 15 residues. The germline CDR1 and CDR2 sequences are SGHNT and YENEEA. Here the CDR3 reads CASSHRQDGAGELFF. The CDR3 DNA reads TGTGCCAGCAGCCACCGACAGGATGGCGCCGGGGAGCTGTTTTTT.

The CDR3 DNA is TGTGCCACCAGTACAGGGACACCCTATGGAGGCTACACCTTC. Amino acids: CATSTGTPYGGYTF. The chain has TRBV24-1 and TRBJ1-2; TRBD1 is a possible D gene (6 bases). V lost 6 bases and J lost 8, with 18 bases in between. This CDR3 region has 14 residues. Looked up from germline, CDR1 is KGHDR and CDR2 is SFDVKD.